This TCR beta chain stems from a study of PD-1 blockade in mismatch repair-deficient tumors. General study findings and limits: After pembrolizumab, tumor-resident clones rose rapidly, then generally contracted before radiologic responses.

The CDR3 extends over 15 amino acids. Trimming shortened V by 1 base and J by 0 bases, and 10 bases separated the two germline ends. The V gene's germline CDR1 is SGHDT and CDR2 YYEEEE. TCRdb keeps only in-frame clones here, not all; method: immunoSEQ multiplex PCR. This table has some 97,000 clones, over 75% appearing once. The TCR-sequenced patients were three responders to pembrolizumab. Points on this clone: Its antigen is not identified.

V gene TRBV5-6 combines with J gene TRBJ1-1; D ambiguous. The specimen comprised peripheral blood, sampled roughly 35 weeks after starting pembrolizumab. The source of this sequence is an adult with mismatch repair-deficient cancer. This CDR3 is CASSLLGELNTEAFF. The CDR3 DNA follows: TGTGCCAGCAGCTTGTTAGGAGAACTGAACACTGAAGCTTTCTTT.